These 15 T cell receptor beta chains were all obtained from the same sample, sequenced in a study of cytomegalovirus exposure and HLA in healthy donors. Amplification used 60 Vbeta primers and 13 Jbeta primers. The table came from immunoSEQ multiplex PCR; TCRdb's copy has only in-frame clones and leaves some out. Of roughly 180,000 clones in the sample, around 82% were seen once. The specimen sequenced was PBMCs. The source of these receptors is a boy younger than 18 in good health and CMV-seronegative.

The V and J genes are TRBV7-6 and TRBJ2-3, with D maybe TRBD2 (6 bases). The CDR3 is 16 amino acids. Germline V gene lookup returns CDR1 SGHVS and CDR2 FNYEAQ. V shed 5 bases and J shed 1 base, with 16 bases lying between them. The CDR3 loop reads CASSVIGGPGTDTQYF. The CDR3, as DNA: TGTGCCAGCAGCGTGATTGGAGGGCCCGGCACAGATACGCAGTATTTT.

This chain uses TRBV6-5 with TRBJ2-5; a weak D match, TRBD1 (5 bases). The germline V and J ends were trimmed by 5 bases and 6 bases, with 16 bases remaining between them. Germline V CDR1 and CDR2: MNHEY, SVGAGI. The CDR3 sequence is 14 residues long. CDR3 protein: CASSSTTERQTQYF. The CDR3 DNA sequence: TGTGCCAGCAGTAGTACGACAGAGCGACAGACCCAGTACTTC.

The chain combines TRBV7-3 with TRBJ2-7; 8 bases match TRBD2. J gave up 5 bases and V 0 bases, and 6 bases lay outside the gene matches. The CDR3 length is 15 residues. In germline, CDR1 is SGHTA, CDR2 FQGTGA. The CDR3 nucleotides are TGTGCCAGCAGCTTAACTGGCGGGAGGATGAACGAGCAGTACTTC. It yields the protein CASSLTGGRMNEQYF.

In its sample, this clone was seen once. The chain links TRBV29-1 to TRBJ2-1, with 9 bases fitting TRBD1. Germline loops: CDR1 SQVTM, CDR2 ANQGSEA. V shed 7 bases and J 4 bases; nucleotides not matched to a gene: 11. This CDR3 spans 15 amino acids. CDR3 coding DNA: TGCAGCGCGGGACAGGGAGAGGTCCGATACAATGAGCAGTTCTTC. Translating it yields CSAGQGEVRYNEQFF.

This clone was observed a handful of times. The CDR3 ends on some other residue instead of the conserved phenylalanine or tryptophan, so this is likely a read error. Because the CDR3's place on the DNA is in doubt, the DNA is left out and the CDR3 is given as listed by TCRdb. V is TRBV6-1 and J is TRBJ1-1; the DNA was not used to check the table's D call, TRBD1. Per germline, CDR1 MNHNS and CDR2 SASEGT. The CDR3 has 11 residues if both end residues are counted. CDR3: CASSEAQGLYY.

This chain joins TRBV6-1 and TRBJ2-1; D perhaps matches TRBD1 (5 bases). The V gene's germline CDR1 is MNHNS and CDR2 SASEGT. The CDR3 runs to 14 residues. V lost 1 base and J 2 bases, leaving 6 bases between the germline ends. CDR3 nucleotide sequence: TGTGCCAGCAGTGAAGGACAGACCTACAATGAGCAGTTCTTC. It is translated as CASSEGQTYNEQFF.

This clone was detected once. The chain uses TRBV28 and TRBJ2-1; D might be TRBD1 (5 bases). The CDR3 is 15 amino acids. Germline CDR1 reads MDHEN; CDR2 reads SYDVKM. Trimming cost V 1 base and J 0 bases, with 7 bases left between them. CDR3 sequence reads: CASSLLRGSYNEQFF. The CDR3 bases are TGTGCCAGCAGTTTATTAAGGGGCTCCTACAATGAGCAGTTCTTC.

The chain has TRBV18 and TRBJ1-1, with D maybe TRBD1 (6 bases). Trimming removed 0 bases from V and 11 bases from J, with 13 bases in between. This CDR3 has 13 residues. Looked up from germline, CDR1 is KGHSH and CDR2 is LQKENI. The CDR3 spells CASSPPGDKGAFF. In nucleotides, the CDR3 is TGTGCCAGCTCACCACCAGGGGACAAGGGGGCTTTCTTT. Using reference TRBV18 and TRBJ1-1 for the parts outside the CDR3, the full variable domain is NAGVMQNPRHLVRRRGQEARLRCSPMKGHSHVYWYRQLPEEGLKFMVYLQKENIIDESGMPKERFSAEFPKEGPSILRIQQVVRGDSAAYFCASSPPGDKGAFFGQGTRLTVV.

This clone was detected only once. The CDR3 sequence is CASRTGEYGYTF. DNA for the CDR3: TGTGCCAGCAGGACAGGGGAGTATGGCTACACCTTC. V is TRBV6-5 and J is TRBJ1-2; 8 bases map to TRBD1. The CDR3 sequence is 12 residues long. V lost 6 bases and J lost 5; bases outside the gene matches: 2. Germline CDR1 is MNHEY and CDR2 is SVGAGI.

In its sample, this clone was seen once. The chain recombines TRBV28 with TRBJ1-5; weak D call: TRBD1 (6 bases). Trimming cost V 0 bases and J 3 bases, with 15 bases left between them. The CDR3 covers 17 residues. The germline V gene has CDR1 MDHEN and CDR2 SYDVKM. The CDR3 DNA reads as TGTGCCAGCAGTTTATGGCAGGGCCAGGGGTCCAATCAGCCCCAGCATTTT. It specifies CASSLWQGQGSNQPQHF.

The chain is built from TRBV2 and TRBJ1-5, with D possibly being TRBD1 (5 bases). CDR3 length: 14 residues. Trimming took off 11 bases at V and 4 bases at J, with 18 bases between the two ends. Germline loops: CDR1 SNHLY, CDR2 FYNNEI. CDR3 nucleotide sequence: TGTGCCGGGAGGCGGCCAGGGATAAATCAGCCCCAGCATTTT. Translation gives CAGRRPGINQPQHF.

The CDR3, as DNA: TGTGCCAGCAGCGCCCTAGAGACAGGGAACACTGAAGCTTTCTTT. Amino acids: CASSALETGNTEAFF. J is TRBJ1-1 and V is TRBV7-9; D might be TRBD1 (6 bases). V gave up 5 bases and J gave up 1 base, with 14 bases separating them. The germline CDR1 and CDR2 sequences are SEHNR and FQNEAQ (reference sequence). The CDR3 extends over 15 amino acids.

The genes are TRBV7-6 and TRBJ2-3; 7 bases are shared with TRBD2. Germline V CDR1 and CDR2: SGHVS, FNYEAQ. The CDR3 consists of 15 residues. V shed 3 bases, J shed 2 bases, and the junction held 5 bases outside the gene matches. The CDR3 sequence is CASSLSGADTDTQYF. The CDR3, as DNA: TGTGCCAGCAGCTTGAGCGGGGCTGACACAGATACGCAGTATTTT.

This clone was detected only a few times. The V and J genes are TRBV29-1 and TRBJ2-5, with 10 nucleotides matching TRBD2. The CDR3 runs 15 residues. Germline CDR1 is SQVTM and CDR2 is ANQGSEA. V trimming: 1 base; J trimming: 5 bases; junction bases outside the gene matches: 7. CDR3 in amino acids: CSVEGRLAGAETQYF. The CDR3 DNA reads TGCAGCGTTGAAGGGCGCCTAGCGGGGGCTGAGACCCAGTACTTC.

This clone was detected only a few times. The chain combines TRBV30 with TRBJ1-4; no firm D call. This CDR3 has 13 amino acids. The germline V and J ends were trimmed by 2 bases and 7 bases, with 11 bases remaining between them. The germline V gene has CDR1 GTSNPN and CDR2 SVGIG (reference sequence). Here the CDR3 reads CAWSITDFEKLFF. The CDR3 DNA is TGTGCCTGGAGTATTACTGACTTTGAAAAACTGTTTTTT.